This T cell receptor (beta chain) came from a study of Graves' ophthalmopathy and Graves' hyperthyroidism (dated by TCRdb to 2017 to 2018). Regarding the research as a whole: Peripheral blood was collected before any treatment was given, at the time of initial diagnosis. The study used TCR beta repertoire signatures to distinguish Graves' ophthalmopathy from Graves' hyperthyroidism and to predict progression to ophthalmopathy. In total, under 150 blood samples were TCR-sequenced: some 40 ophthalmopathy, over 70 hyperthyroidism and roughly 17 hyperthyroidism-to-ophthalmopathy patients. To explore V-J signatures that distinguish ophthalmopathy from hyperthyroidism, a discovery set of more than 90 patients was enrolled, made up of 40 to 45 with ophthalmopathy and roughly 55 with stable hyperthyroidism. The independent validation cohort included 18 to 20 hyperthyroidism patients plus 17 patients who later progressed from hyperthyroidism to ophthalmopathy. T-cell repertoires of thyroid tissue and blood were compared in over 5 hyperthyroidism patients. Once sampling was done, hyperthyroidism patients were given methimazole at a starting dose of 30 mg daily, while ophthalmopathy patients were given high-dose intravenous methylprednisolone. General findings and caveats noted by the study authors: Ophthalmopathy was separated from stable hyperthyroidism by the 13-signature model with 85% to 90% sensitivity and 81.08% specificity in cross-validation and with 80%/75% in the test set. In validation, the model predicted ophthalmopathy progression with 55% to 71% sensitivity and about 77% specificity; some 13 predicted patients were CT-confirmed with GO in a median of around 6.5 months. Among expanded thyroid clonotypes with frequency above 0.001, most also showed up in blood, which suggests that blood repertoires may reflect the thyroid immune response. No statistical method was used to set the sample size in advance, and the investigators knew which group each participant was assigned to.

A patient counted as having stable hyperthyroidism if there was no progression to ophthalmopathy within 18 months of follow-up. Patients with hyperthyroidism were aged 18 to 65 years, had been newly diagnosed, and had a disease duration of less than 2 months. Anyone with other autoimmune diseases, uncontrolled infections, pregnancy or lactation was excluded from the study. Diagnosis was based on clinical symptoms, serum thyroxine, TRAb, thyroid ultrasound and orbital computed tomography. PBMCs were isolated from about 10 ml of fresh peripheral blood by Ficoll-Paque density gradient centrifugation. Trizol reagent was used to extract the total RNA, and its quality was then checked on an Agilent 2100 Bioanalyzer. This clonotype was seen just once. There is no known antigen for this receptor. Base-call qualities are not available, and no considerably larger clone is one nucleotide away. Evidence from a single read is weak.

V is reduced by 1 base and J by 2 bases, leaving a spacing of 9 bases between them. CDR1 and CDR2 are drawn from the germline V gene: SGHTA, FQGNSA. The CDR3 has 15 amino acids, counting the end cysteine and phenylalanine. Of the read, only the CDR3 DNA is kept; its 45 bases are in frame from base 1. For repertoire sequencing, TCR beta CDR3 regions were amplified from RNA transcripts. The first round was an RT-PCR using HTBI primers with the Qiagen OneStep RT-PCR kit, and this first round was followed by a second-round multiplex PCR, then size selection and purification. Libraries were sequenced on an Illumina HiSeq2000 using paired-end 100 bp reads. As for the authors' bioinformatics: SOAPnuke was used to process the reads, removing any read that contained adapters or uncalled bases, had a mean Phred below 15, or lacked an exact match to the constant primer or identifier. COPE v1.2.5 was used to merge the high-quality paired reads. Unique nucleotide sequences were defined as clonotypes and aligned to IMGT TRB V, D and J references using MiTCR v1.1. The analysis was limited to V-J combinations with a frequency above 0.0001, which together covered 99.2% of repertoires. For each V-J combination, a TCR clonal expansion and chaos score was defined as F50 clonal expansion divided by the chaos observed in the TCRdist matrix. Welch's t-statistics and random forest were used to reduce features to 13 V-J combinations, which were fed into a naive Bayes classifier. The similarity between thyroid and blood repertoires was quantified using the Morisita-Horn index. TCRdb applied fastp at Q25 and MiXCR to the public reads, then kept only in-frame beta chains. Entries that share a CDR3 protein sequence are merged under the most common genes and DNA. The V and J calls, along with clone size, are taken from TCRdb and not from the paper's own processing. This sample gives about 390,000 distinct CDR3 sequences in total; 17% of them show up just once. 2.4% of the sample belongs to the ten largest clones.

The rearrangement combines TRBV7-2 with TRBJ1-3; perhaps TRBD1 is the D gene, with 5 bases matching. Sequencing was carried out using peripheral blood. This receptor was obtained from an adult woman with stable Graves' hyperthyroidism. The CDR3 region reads CASSLVSGTGNTIYF. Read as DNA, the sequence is TGTGCCAGCAGCTTAGTTTCAGGGACTGGAAACACCATATATTTT. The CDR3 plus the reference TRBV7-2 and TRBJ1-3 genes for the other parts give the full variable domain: GAGVSQSPSNKVTEKGKDVELRCDPISGHTALYWYRQSLGQGLEFLIYFQGNSAPDKSGLPSDRFSAERTGGSVSTLTIQRTQQEDSAVYLCASSLVSGTGNTIYFGEGSWLTVV.